The 31 T cell receptor beta chains presented below share a single source sample, sequenced in a study of cytotoxic CD8 clonotypes in ibrutinib-treated CLL. Assay used: immunoSEQ multiplex PCR; TCRdb lists only in-frame clones, some missing. The repertoire holds fewer than 25,000 clones, with around 70% as singletons. This specimen consisted of PBMCs, obtained before ibrutinib treatment. Receptors were obtained from a human donor with chronic lymphocytic leukemia.

The chain uses TRBV25-1 and TRBJ2-5; D is unclear. Deletions cut 4 bases from V and 1 base from J, with 7 bases between. Germline V CDR1 and CDR2: MGHDK, SYGVNS. The CDR3 sequence is 13 residues long. The CDR3 DNA reads as TGTGCCAGCAGTGTTATTACCCAAGAGACCCAGTACTTC. Its translation: CASSVITQETQYF.

The sample holds a few counts of this clone. The chain joins TRBV10-2 to TRBJ2-7; D is unresolved. CDR3 length equals 12 residues. Germline CDR1 reads WSHSY; CDR2 reads SAAADI. Trimming cost V 6 bases and J 2 bases, with 8 bases left between them. The CDR3 reads CASSQSPYEQYF. The CDR3, as DNA: TGCGCCAGCAGCCAGAGTCCCTACGAGCAGTACTTC.

This chain uses TRBV11-3 with TRBJ2-7, with 8 bases aligning to TRBD2. The CDR3 consists of 15 residues. Germline CDR1 and CDR2: SGHNT and YENEEA. The V and J ends lost 5 bases and 0 bases, in that order; junction bases with no gene match: 6. The CDR3 spells CASSISGTSSYEQYF. The CDR3 DNA sequence: TGTGCCAGCAGCATTAGCGGGACAAGCTCCTACGAGCAGTACTTC.

This clone was found a few times. V and J are TRBV6-5 and TRBJ1-5; the D gene is possibly TRBD1 (6 bases). V lost 6 bases, J lost 5 bases, and 14 bases lay in between. The germline V gene has CDR1 MNHEY and CDR2 SVGAGI. The CDR3 extends over 14 amino acids. This chain's CDR3 is CASRSGQPDQPQHF. The DNA for the CDR3 is TGTGCCAGCAGATCAGGACAGCCGGATCAGCCCCAGCATTTT.

This clone was observed a few times. The V call is TRBV2, the J call TRBJ1-2, with 9 bases fitting TRBD1. The V gene end was trimmed by 6 bases and the J gene end by 8 bases; junction bases not matched to a gene: 7. The germline V gene encodes CDR1 SNHLY and CDR2 FYNNEI. The CDR3 runs 13 residues. CDR3 coding DNA: TGTGCCAGCAGGGCACAGGGGGCGAGAGGCTACACCTTC. It encodes CASRAQGARGYTF.

The V and J genes are TRBV2 and TRBJ1-4; perhaps TRBD1 as D (6 bases). The V and J ends lost 4 bases and 7 bases respectively, with 16 bases between them. Germline CDR1 and CDR2: SNHLY and FYNNEI. The CDR3 covers 15 residues. The CDR3 reads CASSAAGAQIEKLFF. The CDR3 coding sequence is TGTGCCAGCAGTGCCGCAGGGGCGCAAATTGAAAAACTGTTTTTT.

This clone was found once. The chain employs TRBV7-6 and TRBJ2-3; no definite D call. From germline, CDR1 is SGHVS and CDR2 FNYEAQ. The CDR3 length is 12 residues. The V end was cut by 1 base, the J end by 5 bases, with 4 bases between. This CDR3 reads CASSLVGDTQYF. The CDR3 DNA sequence: TGTGCCAGCAGCTTAGTAGGAGATACGCAGTATTTT.

The V and J genes are TRBV4-1 and TRBJ1-4, with 9 bases lining up with TRBD1. With V trimmed by 4 bases and J by 5 bases, 5 bases remained unmatched. Germline CDR1 is MGHRA and CDR2 is YSYEKL. This CDR3 is built from 15 residues. In DNA form, the CDR3 reads TGCGCCAGCAGCCGGGATGGGACAGGGAATGAAAAACTGTTTTTT. This sequence encodes CASSRDGTGNEKLFF.

This chain uses TRBV15 with TRBJ2-1; no firm D call. This CDR3 has 14 residues. Germline CDR1 LNHNV, CDR2 YYDKDF (reference sequence). The V end lost 0 bases, the J end lost 15 bases, and 18 bases lay between the germline ends. For the CDR3, the DNA is TGTGCCACCAGCAGAGATAATAAGGGTAGCAGTACGTTCTTC. It translates to CATSRDNKGSSTFF.

The chain is built from TRBV11-2 and TRBJ2-3; 12 bases are a match to TRBD2. CDR3 length equals 16 residues. V was clipped by 5 bases and J by 4 bases; unmatched bases: 7. Germline V gene sequence: CDR1 SGHAT, CDR2 FQNNGV. The CDR3 reads CASSPRLAGAADTQYF. The CDR3 DNA reads as TGTGCCAGCAGCCCTCGACTAGCGGGAGCGGCAGATACGCAGTATTTT.

The chain is built from TRBV7-9 and TRBJ2-1; the match to TRBD2 covers 7 bases. This CDR3 is 18 amino acids long. CDR1 SEHNR and CDR2 FQNEAQ come from the germline V gene (reference sequence). V was clipped by 0 bases and J by 5 bases; unmatched bases: 13. CDR3 sequence (DNA): TGTGCCAGCAGCTTAGCTTCTCTAGCGGTCCGGCTGGACAATGAGCAGTTCTTC. As protein: CASSLASLAVRLDNEQFF.

The chain joins TRBV19 to TRBJ2-2, with 11 bases fitting TRBD2. This CDR3 contains 15 residues. With 2 bases clipped from V and 5 bases from J, the junction kept 1 base outside the gene matches. Germline-derived CDR1 and CDR2 are LNHDA and SQIVND (reference sequence). The CDR3 bases are TGTGCCAGTAGTATAACTAGCGGGAGTACCGGGGAGCTGTTTTTT. This sequence encodes CASSITSGSTGELFF.

The chain has TRBV6-1 and TRBJ2-7; D may be TRBD2 (5 bases). Germline CDR1 reads MNHNS; CDR2 reads SASEGT. Trimming took 6 bases from V and 0 from J, leaving 12 bases between them. CDR3 length: 14 residues. CDR3 bases: TGTGCCAGCAGGCTACCGGGATTCTCCTACGAGCAGTACTTC. The encoded protein is CASRLPGFSYEQYF.

The DNA for the CDR3 is TGTGCCAGCAGCAAGACCGAGGGGGGCGAAAAACTGTTTTTT. Its protein is CASSKTEGGEKLFF. The chain employs TRBV27 and TRBJ1-4; D is perhaps TRBD1 (6 bases). This CDR3 has 14 amino acids. Per germline, CDR1 MNHEY and CDR2 SMNVEV (reference sequence). The V end was cut by 6 bases, the J end by 8 bases, with 16 bases between.

The V and J genes are TRBV6-6 and TRBJ2-1; the match to TRBD1 covers 9 bases. There are 14 residues in the CDR3. Germline values: CDR1 MNHNY, CDR2 SVGAGI (reference sequence). After removal of 7 bases from V and 6 bases from J, the junction contained 7 bases not matched to a gene. CDR3: CASKPGQGSNEQFF. The CDR3, as DNA: TGTGCCAGCAAACCGGGACAGGGAAGCAATGAGCAGTTCTTC.

The chain recombines TRBV15 with TRBJ2-7, with 11 bases identical to TRBD2. Germline CDR1 LNHNV, CDR2 YYDKDF (reference sequence). The junction had 7 bases not matched to a gene; V was cut back by 0 bases and J by 6 bases. This CDR3 is 16 amino acids long. The CDR3 DNA is TGTGCCACCAGCAGAGATCTACTAGCGGGAGCTAGCGAGCAGTACTTC. Translated: CATSRDLLAGASEQYF.

The chain has TRBV5-6 and TRBJ2-2, with TRBD2 matching 8 bases. CDR3 length: 14 residues. The germline CDR1 and CDR2 sequences are SGHDT and YYEEEE. The ends lost 2 bases at V and 8 bases at J; junction bases unmatched: 5. CDR3 nucleotide sequence: TGTGCCAGCAGCTTAGCGGGAGTATCTGGGGAGCTGTTTTTT. It codes for CASSLAGVSGELFF.

CDR3 loop: CASSQDVGQDNEKLFF. DNA for the CDR3: TGTGCCAGCAGCCAAGATGTCGGACAAGATAATGAAAAACTGTTTTTT. The chain uses TRBV4-2 and TRBJ1-4; maybe TRBD1 (5 bases). V was pared by 0 bases and J by 4 bases, with 12 bases between. CDR1 is LGHNA and CDR2 is YNFKEQ in the germline V gene. The CDR3 is 16 amino acids.

The chain has TRBV5-4 and TRBJ2-7; D is unclear. The CDR3 has 13 amino acids. Germline V gene sequence: CDR1 SGHNT, CDR2 YYREEE (reference sequence). Trimming cost V 0 bases and J 7 bases, with 11 bases left between them. CDR3 sequence: CASSLVQSREQYF. The DNA of the CDR3 is TGTGCCAGCAGCTTGGTACAATCCAGGGAGCAGTACTTC.

The chain combines TRBV30 with TRBJ2-6, with D unresolved. CDR3 length equals 15 residues. Germline V lookup: CDR1 GTSNPN, CDR2 SVGIG (reference sequence). Trimming left V 5 bases short and J 1 base short, with 12 bases between. The CDR3 protein is CAWRSRRSGANVLTF. Written as DNA, the CDR3 is TGTGCCTGGCGATCTCGCCGGTCTGGGGCCAACGTCCTGACTTTC.

The J gene is TRBJ2-7, the V gene TRBV5-4, with D maybe TRBD2 (6 bases). CDR1 and CDR2 (germline): SGHNT, YYREEE (reference sequence). The CDR3 sequence is 15 residues long. V was clipped by 2 bases and J by 1 base, with 13 bases between them. The CDR3 is CASSFGIAVSYEQYF. The CDR3 DNA reads TGTGCCAGCAGCTTCGGGATAGCGGTTTCCTACGAGCAGTACTTC.

V gene TRBV4-2 combines with J gene TRBJ1-3, with TRBD1 matching over 8 bases. The CDR3 contains 19 residues. V shed 1 base and J 0 bases; nucleotides not matched to a gene: 11. In germline, CDR1 is LGHNA, CDR2 YNFKEQ. CDR3 sequence reads: CASSQGGGTGHYSGNTIYF. CDR3 in DNA: TGTGCCAGCAGCCAAGGGGGGGGGACAGGTCACTACTCTGGAAACACCATATATTTT.

The sample holds a few counts of this clone. The rearrangement joins TRBV6-1 to TRBJ1-5; TRBD1 matches 9 bases. V lost 7 bases to trimming and J lost 0 bases; unmatched junction nucleotides: 4. Germline CDR1 is MNHNS and CDR2 is SASEGT. CDR3 length: 15 residues. The CDR3 coding sequence is TGTGCCAGCAATGGACAGGGGACTAGCAATCAGCCCCAGCATTTT. Translated: CASNGQGTSNQPQHF.

This chain uses TRBV7-2 with TRBJ1-4; D is unresolved. The length of the CDR3 is 11 residues. The germline V gene has CDR1 SGHTA and CDR2 FQGNSA. The germline V and J ends were trimmed by 3 bases and 8 bases, with 4 bases remaining between them. The CDR3 loop is CASSLREKLFF. DNA for the CDR3: TGTGCCAGCAGCTTGCGGGAAAAACTGTTTTTT.

The rearrangement uses TRBV11-3 and TRBJ2-1; 7 bases line up with TRBD1. The CDR3 is made up of 15 amino acids. CDR1 is SGHNT and CDR2 is YENEEA in the germline V gene. V shed 1 base and J 6 bases; nucleotides not matched to a gene: 6. The CDR3 bases are TGTGCCAGCAGCTTAGGAGTCGGACAGGCCAATGAGCAGTTCTTC. It yields the protein CASSLGVGQANEQFF.

The rearrangement uses TRBV5-1 and TRBJ2-7; 8 bases are a match to TRBD2. V lost 0 bases and J lost 2; bases outside the gene matches: 4. The CDR3 extends over 15 amino acids. From germline, CDR1 is SGHRS and CDR2 YFSETQ. For the CDR3, the DNA is TGCGCCAGCAGCTTGGCCGGGGGGGGCCCCTACGAGCAGTACTTC. This encodes CASSLAGGGPYEQYF. The whole variable domain, remainder taken from reference TRBV5-1 and TRBJ2-7, is KAGVTQTPRYLIKTRGQQVTLSCSPISGHRSVSWYQQTPGQGLQFLFEYFSETQRNKGNFPGRFSGRQFSNSRSEMNVSTLELGDSALYLCASSLAGGGPYEQYFGPGTRLTVT.

The genes are TRBV5-6 and TRBJ2-7; the D gene is possibly TRBD1 (6 bases). The CDR3 extends over 14 amino acids. Germline CDR1 is SGHDT and CDR2 is YYEEEE. Between the trimmed V and J ends, which lost 1 base and 2 bases, there was a span of 10 bases. The CDR3 bases are TGTGCCAGCAGCTTGATACAGGGAACCTACGAGCAGTACTTC. This codes for CASSLIQGTYEQYF.

The V call is TRBV6-6, the J call TRBJ2-7; D ambiguous. Germline loops: CDR1 MNHNY, CDR2 SVGAGI (reference sequence). Trimming cost V 2 bases and J 3 bases, with 11 bases left between them. This CDR3 is 14 amino acids long. DNA for the CDR3: TGTGCCAGCAGTTACGGTGTCCAGAACTACGAGCAGTACTTC. Protein sequence: CASSYGVQNYEQYF.

The chain employs TRBV7-3 and TRBJ2-1, with 10 bases fitting TRBD2. The CDR3 spans 17 residues. V gave up 4 bases and J gave up 5 bases; unmatched junction bases: 11. CDR1 and CDR2 (germline): SGHTA, FQGTGA. This CDR3 reads CASSSPPGLAADNEQFF. DNA of the CDR3: TGTGCCAGCAGCTCCCCCCCCGGACTAGCGGCAGACAATGAGCAGTTCTTC.

V usage is TRBV11-3 and J usage is TRBJ1-1; maybe TRBD1 (5 bases). Germline CDR1 SGHNT, CDR2 YENEEA. The CDR3 sequence is 13 residues long. Trimming removed 5 bases at V and 5 bases at J, with 12 bases between. CDR3 sequence: CASSHLRGTEAFF. The CDR3 DNA reads as TGTGCCAGCAGCCATTTAAGGGGTACTGAAGCTTTCTTT.

The chain links TRBV7-3 to TRBJ1-5; D is undetermined. CDR3 length: 12 amino acids. From germline, CDR1 is SGHTA and CDR2 FQGTGA. Trimming shortened V by 5 bases and J by 4 bases, and 6 bases separated the two germline ends. CDR3 nucleotide sequence: TGTGCCAGCAGCATTACTAATCAGCCCCAGCATTTT. Amino acid sequence: CASSITNQPQHF. Full variable domain (rest looked up from reference TRBV7-3 and TRBJ1-5): GAGVSQTPSNKVTEKGKYVELRCDPISGHTALYWYRQSLGQGPEFLIYFQGTGAADDSGLPNDRFFAVRPEGSVSTLKIQRTERGDSAVYLCASSITNQPQHFGDGTRLSIL.